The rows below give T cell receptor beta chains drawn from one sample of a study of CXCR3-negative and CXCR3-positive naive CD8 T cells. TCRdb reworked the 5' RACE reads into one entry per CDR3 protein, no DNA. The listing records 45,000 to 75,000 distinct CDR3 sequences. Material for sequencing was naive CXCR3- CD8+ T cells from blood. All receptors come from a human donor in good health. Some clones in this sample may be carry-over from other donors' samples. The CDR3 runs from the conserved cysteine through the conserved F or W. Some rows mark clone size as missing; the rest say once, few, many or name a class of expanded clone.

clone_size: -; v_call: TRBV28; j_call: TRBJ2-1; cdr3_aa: CASSTIDINEQFF
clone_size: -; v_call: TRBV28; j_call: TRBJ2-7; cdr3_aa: CASSLFGVSVRYEQYF
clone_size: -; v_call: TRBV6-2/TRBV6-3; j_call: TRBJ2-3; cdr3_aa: CASSRTQGAADTQYF
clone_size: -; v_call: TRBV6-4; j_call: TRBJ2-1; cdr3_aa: CASRVRDAEQFF
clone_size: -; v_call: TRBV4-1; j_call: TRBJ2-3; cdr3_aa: CASSQVSDTRYF
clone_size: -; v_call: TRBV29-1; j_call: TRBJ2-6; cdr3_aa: CSVPGRANVLTF
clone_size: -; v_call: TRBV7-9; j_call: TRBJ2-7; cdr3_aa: CASRSDRALDYEQYF
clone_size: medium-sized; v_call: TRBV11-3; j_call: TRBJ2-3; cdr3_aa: CASSSDRNTDTQYF
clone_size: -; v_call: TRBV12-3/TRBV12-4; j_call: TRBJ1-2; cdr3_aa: CASSLAEGNGYTF
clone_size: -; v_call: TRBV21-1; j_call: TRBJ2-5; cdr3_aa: CATQPWTVQETQYF
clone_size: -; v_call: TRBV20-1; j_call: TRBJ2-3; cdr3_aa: CSASSIGLSTDTQYF
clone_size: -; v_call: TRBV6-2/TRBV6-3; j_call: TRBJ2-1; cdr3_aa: CASSLAGINEQLF
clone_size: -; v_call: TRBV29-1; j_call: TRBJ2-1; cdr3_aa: CGGPLGGVEGEQFF
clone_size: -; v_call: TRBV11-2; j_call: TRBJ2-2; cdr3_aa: CASSPSPSHANTGELFF